The clone carrying this T cell receptor beta chain appeared a few times. The CDR3 covers 12 residues. Trimming took 11 bases from V and 6 from J; bases not matched to a gene: 7. The V gene's germline CDR1 is MNHEY and CDR2 SVGAGI. Some clones are missing from TCRdb's copy, which holds only in-frame ones; the method was immunoSEQ multiplex PCR. The sample holds under 150,000 clones; over 80% are singletons and the top ten take about 20%. This sample was included in a study of blood T cell repertoires in COVID-19. Sequencing input: PBMCs or T cells enriched from blood (not recorded which). The chain is built from TRBV6-5 and TRBJ2-1, with 7 bases fitting TRBD2. The sequence came from a man between 25 and 39 years old who had recovered from COVID-19. CDR3 sequence (DNA): TGTGCCGTCGGCGGGACTACCAATGAGCAGTTCTTC. This translates into CAVGGTTNEQFF.